The 28 T cell receptor beta chains listed next were all sequenced from one sample in a study of CD8 T cells in Susac syndrome (dated by TCRdb to about 2019). Library construction relied on the immunoSEQ multiplex PCR assay. RNA was extracted with the RNeasy kit and roughly 0.5 to 1 ug was reverse transcribed using random hexamers. Using fastp at Q25 and MiXCR, TCRdb reprocessed the public reads and kept productive beta chains. For every CDR3 protein sequence, its rows merge into one entry that carries the most common genes and DNA. The sample data list roughly 180,000 distinct CDR3 sequences, and roughly 94% of these were observed just once. In total, the top ten clones hold 0.085% to 0.1% of the sample. Input material: CD4+ T cells from PBMCs. These receptors were collected from a human donor with Susac syndrome.

In this sample, this clonotype turned up once. The gene calls are TRBV30 and TRBJ2-7; TRBD1 matches 9 bases. Germline values: CDR1 GTSNPN, CDR2 SVGIG (reference sequence). The CDR3 covers 13 residues. With V trimmed by 5 bases and J by 7 bases, 9 bases remained unmatched. The chain's CDR3 is CAWAGGTGREQYF. The DNA for the CDR3 is TGTGCCTGGGCCGGCGGGACAGGGAGGGAGCAGTACTTC. Supplemented by reference TRBV30 and TRBJ2-7, the full variable domain reads SQTIHQWPATLVQPVGSPLSLECTVEGTSNPNLYWYRQAAGRGLQLLFYSVGIGQISSEVPQNLSASRPQDRQFILSSKKLLLSDSGFYLCAWAGGTGREQYFGPGTRLTVT.

The chain couples TRBV28 to TRBJ1-2; tentative D call: TRBD1 (6 bases). Germline-derived CDR1 and CDR2 are MDHEN and SYDVKM. The ends were cut back, 7 bases at V and 3 bases at J, with 27 bases in the middle. The CDR3 has 18 residues. The CDR3 nucleotides are TGTGCCAGCACCCCAGGGGAGTTCCACCTCTTCTTTTACTATGGCTACACCTTC. Amino acid sequence: CASTPGEFHLFFYYGYTF.

This chain uses TRBV30 with TRBJ2-5; 9 bases agree with TRBD2. V shed 0 bases and J 4 bases; nucleotides not matched to a gene: 9. Germline-derived CDR1 and CDR2 are GTSNPN and SVGIG (reference sequence). The CDR3 extends over 16 amino acids. The CDR3 region is CAWSVQRTSVGETQYF. The CDR3 nucleotides read TGTGCCTGGAGTGTACAGCGGACTAGCGTGGGAGAGACCCAGTACTTC.

The rearrangement joins TRBV3-1 to TRBJ2-7, with 8 positions matching TRBD2. V lost 4 bases to trimming and J lost 7 bases; unmatched junction nucleotides: 6. CDR1 LGHDT and CDR2 YNNKEL come from the germline V gene (reference sequence). CDR3 length equals 13 residues. The CDR3 here is CASSRAGVSEQYF. The CDR3 coding sequence is TGTGCCAGCAGCCGAGCGGGAGTTTCTGAGCAGTACTTC.

In this sample, this clonotype turned up once. The chain combines TRBV20-1 with TRBJ1-5; D unresolved. The V gene's germline CDR1 is DFQATT and CDR2 SNEGSKA (reference sequence). The CDR3 is 14 residues long. V lost 3 bases to trimming and J lost 6 bases, with 15 bases between them. CDR3 nucleotides: TGCAGTGCTAGCTACGGCCTTCGGGGTCAGCCCCAGCATTTT. This sequence encodes CSASYGLRGQPQHF.

The chain combines TRBV5-4 with TRBJ2-1; TRBD1 is a possible D gene (6 bases). V dropped 2 bases and J dropped 11 bases, with 17 bases sitting between them. CDR1 SGHNT and CDR2 YYREEE come from the germline V gene (reference sequence). The CDR3 sequence is 14 residues long. CDR3 nucleotides: TGTGCCAGCAGCTTATTACCAGGGGTGGAACAGCAGTTCTTC. Translated: CASSLLPGVEQQFF. Variable domain in full (rest from reference TRBV5-4 and TRBJ2-1): ETGVTQSPTHLIKTRGQQVTLRCSSQSGHNTVSWYQQALGQGPQFIFQYYREEENGRGNFPPRFSGLQFPNYSSELNVNALELDDSALYLCASSLLPGVEQQFFGPGTRLTVL.

This CDR3 is CSATTGNEKLFF. CDR3 sequence (DNA): TGCAGTGCCACGACCGGTAATGAAAAACTGTTTTTT. The chain recombines TRBV20-1 with TRBJ1-4; D ambiguous. The V end lost 6 bases, the J end lost 4 bases, and 9 bases lay between the germline ends. From germline, CDR1 is DFQATT and CDR2 SNEGSKA (reference sequence). The CDR3 covers 12 residues.

The chain links TRBV6-6 to TRBJ2-3; no clear D gene. The CDR3 spans 13 residues. The germline V and J ends were trimmed by 6 bases and 2 bases, with 9 bases remaining between them. The germline V gene encodes CDR1 MNHNY and CDR2 SVGAGI (reference sequence). The chain's CDR3 is CASRTLLTDTQYF. For the CDR3, the DNA is TGTGCCAGCAGAACACTCCTCACAGATACGCAGTATTTT.

The chain carries TRBV12-3 or TRBV12-4 and TRBJ2-1, with no clear D. CDR3 length: 12 amino acids. The V end was cut by 3 bases, the J end by 8 bases, with 8 bases between. The CDR3: CASSLIGYEQFF. DNA of the CDR3: TGTGCCAGCAGTTTGATTGGCTATGAGCAGTTCTTC.

The V and J genes are TRBV2 and TRBJ2-3, with D possibly matching TRBD2 (7 bases). Germline lookup yields CDR1 SNHLY and CDR2 FYNNEI. Trimming took 11 bases from V and 4 from J, leaving 19 bases between them. CDR3 length: 14 residues. In DNA form, the CDR3 reads TGTGCCCCCTCGGGGGCCGGACTAGCAGATACGCAGTATTTT. This sequence encodes CAPSGAGLADTQYF.

This clonotype was seen once. The V call is TRBV7-7, the J call TRBJ2-7, with D uncertain. This CDR3 has 14 amino acids. Germline CDR1 is SSHAT and CDR2 is FNYEAQ (reference sequence). Trimming pared 5 bases from V and 0 bases from J, leaving 11 bases between. The CDR3 nucleotides read TGTGCCAGCAGCCCGTCCCCTTCCTCCTACGAGCAGTACTTC. The encoded protein is CASSPSPSSYEQYF. The full variable domain, rest sourced from reference TRBV7-7 and TRBJ2-7, is GAGVSQSPRYKVTKRGQDVTLRCDPISSHATLYWYQQALGQGPEFLTYFNYEAQPDKSGLPSDRFSAERPEGSISTLTIQRTEQRDSAMYRCASSPSPSSYEQYFGPGTRLTVT.

This rearrangement joins TRBV30 to TRBJ2-4, with D perhaps given as TRBD1 or TRBD2 (5 bases each). CDR1 GTSNPN and CDR2 SVGIG come from the germline V gene (reference sequence). Trimming removed 0 bases at V and 4 bases at J, with 7 bases between. The CDR3 runs 13 residues. CDR3 region: CAWSVGAKNIQYF. In DNA form, the CDR3 reads TGTGCCTGGAGTGTCGGGGCAAAAAACATTCAGTACTTC.

This chain uses TRBV19 with TRBJ2-7, with 8 bases lining up with TRBD2. V gave up 9 bases and J gave up 4 bases; unmatched junction bases: 8. Germline CDR1 reads LNHDA; CDR2 reads SQIVND (reference sequence). The CDR3 extends over 13 amino acids. The CDR3 sequence: CASRVPGGYEQYF. The DNA of the CDR3 is TGTGCCAGCCGGGTTCCGGGGGGGTACGAGCAGTACTTC.

The genes are TRBV15 and TRBJ2-6, with D tentatively TRBD2 (5 bases). V lost 0 bases to trimming and J lost 0 bases, with 18 bases between them. Germline V gives CDR1 LNHNV, CDR2 YYDKDF (reference sequence). The CDR3 runs to 20 residues. The CDR3 DNA sequence: TGTGCCACCAGCAGAGACCCCGTCGGGAAGGGTTTCTCTGGGGCCAACGTCCTGACTTTC. Amino acids: CATSRDPVGKGFSGANVLTF.

The chain employs TRBV28 and TRBJ1-2, with D possibly being TRBD1 (5 bases). Trimming cost V 6 bases and J 5 bases, with 16 bases left between them. Per germline, CDR1 MDHEN and CDR2 SYDVKM. The CDR3 loop spans 14 amino acids. CDR3 loop: CASSPDSSGYGYTF. As DNA, the CDR3 is TGTGCCAGCAGCCCCGACAGCAGTGGGTATGGCTACACCTTC.

The chain joins TRBV6-6 to TRBJ2-1, with D unclear. CDR1 MNHNY and CDR2 SVGAGI come from the germline V gene (reference sequence). With 5 bases removed from V and 0 bases from J, the gap between germline ends came to 8 bases. The CDR3 runs 14 residues. CDR3 in amino acids: CASSESSSYNEQFF. As DNA, the CDR3 is TGTGCCAGCAGTGAGTCCAGCTCCTACAATGAGCAGTTCTTC.

This chain joins TRBV7-9 and TRBJ1-1; 7 nucleotides line up with TRBD1. The length of the CDR3 is 17 residues. CDR1 and CDR2 (germline): SEHNR, FQNEAQ (reference sequence). J gave up 1 base and V 6 bases, and 14 bases lay outside the gene matches. CDR3 bases: TGTGCCAGCAGACCCGGCCTTGCGGGACAGAAGAACACTGAAGCTTTCTTT. It codes for CASRPGLAGQKNTEAFF.

This clonotype was counted only a few times. The gene calls are TRBV29-1 and TRBJ2-7; 7 nucleotides align to TRBD1. CDR3 length equals 13 residues. CDR1 SQVTM and CDR2 ANQGSEA come from the germline V gene. The V segment lost 4 bases and the J segment 0 bases; nucleotides outside the gene matches: 3. For the CDR3, the DNA is TGCAGCGTTGCACAGGGGCTCTCCTACGAGCAGTACTTC. Its translation is CSVAQGLSYEQYF.

This chain uses TRBV9 with TRBJ2-1; 7 positions agree with TRBD1. CDR3 size: 14 residues. The V and J ends lost 6 bases and 4 bases, in that order; junction bases with no gene match: 7. Germline values: CDR1 SGDLS, CDR2 YYNGEE. The CDR3 loop is CASTLRDSYNEQFF. DNA of the CDR3: TGTGCCAGCACCTTAAGGGACAGTTACAATGAGCAGTTCTTC.

The chain couples TRBV5-4 to TRBJ2-7; D uncertain. From germline, CDR1 is SGHNT and CDR2 YYREEE (reference sequence). Trimming pared 0 bases from V and 5 bases from J, leaving 12 bases between. The CDR3 loop spans 14 amino acids. CDR3 in DNA: TGTGCCAGCAGCTTGGATCTAGAAACCGACGAGCAGTACTTC. Its protein is CASSLDLETDEQYF.

A note on this clonotype: A read error may account for a junction end that differs from germline. The chain employs TRBV18 and TRBJ2-7; 8 bases line up with TRBD1. The length of the CDR3 is 15 residues. The germline V gene has CDR1 KGHSH and CDR2 LQKENI. The chain's CDR3 is CASPPTRQGAGEQYF. The CDR3 nucleotides are TGTGCCAGCCCACCCACCAGGCAGGGGGCAGGCGAGCAGTACTTC.

The V gene is TRBV18, the J gene TRBJ1-1; D not certain. The V and J ends lost 2 bases and 6 bases respectively, with 10 bases between them. Per germline, CDR1 KGHSH and CDR2 LQKENI. The CDR3 consists of 13 residues. CDR3 in amino acids: CASSPGYEAEAFF. The CDR3 DNA sequence: TGTGCCAGCTCACCAGGGTACGAGGCTGAAGCTTTCTTT. The variable domain in full, completed from reference TRBV18 and TRBJ1-1, reads NAGVMQNPRHLVRRRGQEARLRCSPMKGHSHVYWYRQLPEEGLKFMVYLQKENIIDESGMPKERFSAEFPKEGPSILRIQQVVRGDSAAYFCASSPGYEAEAFFGQGTRLTVV.

The sample holds a few counts of this clonotype. The chain carries TRBV6-5 and TRBJ1-2; 7 bases match TRBD1. Germline V gene sequence: CDR1 MNHEY, CDR2 SVGAGI. This CDR3 has 13 residues. Germline trimming cut 4 bases from V and 3 bases from J; bases unmatched to any gene: 2. The CDR3 nucleotides read TGTGCCAGCAGTTTTCAGGGGGACTATGGCTACACCTTC. It translates to CASSFQGDYGYTF.

This chain joins TRBV29-1 and TRBJ2-1, with 10 bases that match TRBD1. Germline-derived CDR1 and CDR2 are SQVTM and ANQGSEA. The V and J ends lost 2 bases and 7 bases, in that order; junction bases with no gene match: 5. The CDR3 is 14 amino acids. CDR3 sequence (DNA): TGCAGCGTTGAATCCGGGACAGGGGTTAATGAGCAGTTCTTC. Translation gives CSVESGTGVNEQFF.

The chain links TRBV23-1 to TRBJ1-1; D is unresolved. TRBV23-1 is sorted into the ORF group, with uncertain function. This CDR3 is 12 amino acids long. The V end lost 0 bases, the J end lost 6 bases, and 5 bases lay between the germline ends. In DNA form, the CDR3 reads TGCGCCAGCAGTCAATCGAGGGCTGAAGCTTTCTTT. Encoded protein: CASSQSRAEAFF.

The CDR3 spells CASSEKRGSYNEQFF. The CDR3 nucleotides read TGTGCCAGCAGTGAAAAACGGGGCTCCTACAATGAGCAGTTCTTC. The J gene is TRBJ2-1, the V gene TRBV2; D might be TRBD2 (5 bases). The CDR3 length is 15 residues. Looked up from germline, CDR1 is SNHLY and CDR2 is FYNNEI. The V and J ends lost 2 bases and 0 bases respectively, with 8 bases between them.

The chain is built from TRBV12-3 or TRBV12-4 and TRBJ1-2; TRBD1 might be the D (5 bases). Trimming took off 4 bases at V and 2 bases at J, with 8 bases between the two ends. The CDR3 has 13 amino acids. CDR3 nucleotide sequence: TGTGCCAGCAGTTCACACAGGAACTATGGCTACACCTTC. Translated: CASSSHRNYGYTF.

The gene calls are TRBV5-1 and TRBJ1-2; no clear D. Per germline, CDR1 SGHRS and CDR2 YFSETQ. V gave up 0 bases and J gave up 3 bases, with 12 bases separating them. The CDR3 runs to 15 residues. The CDR3 DNA sequence: TGCGCCAGCAGCTTGGAGTATCCAGAAGACTATGGCTACACCTTC. It is translated as CASSLEYPEDYGYTF.